The rows below give T cell receptor beta chains drawn from one sample of a study of CD8 T cells in ankylosing spondylitis. TCRdb re-called the 5' RACE reads with MiXCR, one entry per CDR3 protein. The table records about 220,000 distinct CDR3 sequences, 7.3% of them present only once. Material: blood, either unsorted or a sorted T cell fraction (not recorded which). Receptor source: a male donor with ankylosing spondylitis. The conserved cysteine and the conserved F or W are not part of the CDR3 here. Each record gives: J gene, CDR3 length, V gene, CDR3 protein.

TRBJ2-3,11,TRBV27,AASGTGVDTQY
TRBJ2-7,12,TRBV27,ASSFRVTRSEQY
TRBJ2-7,11,TRBV7-9,ASNNQGLYEQY
TRBJ2-5,13,TRBV7-9,ASSKGQGTQETQY
TRBJ2-6,13,TRBV5-6,ASSPTGAGANVLT
TRBJ2-1,14,TRBV13,ASSPQGTSGNNEQF
TRBJ2-7,13,TRBV11-2,ASSSQAGATYEQY
TRBJ2-5,18,TRBV28,ASSPRGGTGDIWYQETQY
TRBJ2-7,14,TRBV4-3,ASSQEGAPLVHEQY
TRBJ2-1,15,TRBV5-1,ASSLRFIESSYNEQF
TRBJ2-7,11,TRBV29-1,SVVGRERYEQY
TRBJ2-1,12,TRBV25-1,ASSEYYSDNEQF
TRBJ2-4,14,TRBV14,ASSPPGQGYKNIQY
TRBJ2-2,11,TRBV10-3,AISAMNTGELF
TRBJ2-7,12,TRBV18,ASSQRTLPYEQY
TRBJ2-7,16,TRBV30,AWSVVGSGRTTSYEQY
TRBJ1-1,9,TRBV30,AWASRGEAF
TRBJ2-7,14,TRBV5-1,ASSLEPGQGIYEQY
TRBJ1-1,11,TRBV4-2,ASSQGQRYEAF
TRBJ1-1,12,TRBV4-3,ASSPRWAGTEAF